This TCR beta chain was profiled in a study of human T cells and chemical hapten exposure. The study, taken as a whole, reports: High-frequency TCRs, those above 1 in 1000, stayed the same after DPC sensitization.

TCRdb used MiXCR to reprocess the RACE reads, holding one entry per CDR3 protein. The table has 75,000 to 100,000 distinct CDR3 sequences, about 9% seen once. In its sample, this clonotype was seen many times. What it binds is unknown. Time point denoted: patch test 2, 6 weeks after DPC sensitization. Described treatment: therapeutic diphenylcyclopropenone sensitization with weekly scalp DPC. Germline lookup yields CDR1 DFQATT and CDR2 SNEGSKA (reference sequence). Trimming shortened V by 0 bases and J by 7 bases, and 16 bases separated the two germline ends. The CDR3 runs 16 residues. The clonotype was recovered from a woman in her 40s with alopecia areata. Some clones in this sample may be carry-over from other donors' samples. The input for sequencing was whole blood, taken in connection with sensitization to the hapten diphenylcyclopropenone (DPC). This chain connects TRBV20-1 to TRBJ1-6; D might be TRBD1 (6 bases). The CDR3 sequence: CSARDLQGGGNSPLHF. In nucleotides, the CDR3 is TGCAGTGCTAGAGACCTACAGGGCGGCGGGAATTCACCCCTCCACTTT.